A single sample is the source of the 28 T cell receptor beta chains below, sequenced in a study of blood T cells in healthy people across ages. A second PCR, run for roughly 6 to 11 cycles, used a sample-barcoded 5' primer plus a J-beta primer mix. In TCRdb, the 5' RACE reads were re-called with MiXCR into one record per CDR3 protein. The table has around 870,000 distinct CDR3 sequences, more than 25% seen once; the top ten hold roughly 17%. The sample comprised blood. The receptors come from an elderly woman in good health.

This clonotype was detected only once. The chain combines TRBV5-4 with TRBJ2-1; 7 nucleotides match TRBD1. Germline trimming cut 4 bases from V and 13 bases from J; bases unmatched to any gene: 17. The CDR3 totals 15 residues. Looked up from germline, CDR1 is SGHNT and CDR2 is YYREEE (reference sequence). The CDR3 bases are TGTGCCAGCAGCATACAGGGGACCCTACAAGAGACCCAGTTCTTC. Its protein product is CASSIQGTLQETQFF. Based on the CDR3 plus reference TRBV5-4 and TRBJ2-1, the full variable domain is ETGVTQSPTHLIKTRGQQVTLRCSSQSGHNTVSWYQQALGQGPQFIFQYYREEENGRGNFPPRFSGLQFPNYSSELNVNALELDDSALYLCASSIQGTLQETQFFGPGTRLTVL.

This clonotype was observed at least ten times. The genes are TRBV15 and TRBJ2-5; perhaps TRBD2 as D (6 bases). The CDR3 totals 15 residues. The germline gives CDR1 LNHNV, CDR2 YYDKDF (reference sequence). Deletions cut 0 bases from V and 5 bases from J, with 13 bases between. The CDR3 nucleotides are TGTGCCACCAGCAGAGATCGACTAGATAGGGAGACCCAGTACTTC. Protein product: CATSRDRLDRETQYF.

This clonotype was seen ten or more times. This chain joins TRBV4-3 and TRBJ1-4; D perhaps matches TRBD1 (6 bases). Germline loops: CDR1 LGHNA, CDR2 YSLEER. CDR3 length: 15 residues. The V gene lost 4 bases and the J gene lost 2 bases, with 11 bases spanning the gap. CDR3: CASSRGDTTNEKLFF. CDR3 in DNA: TGCGCCAGCAGCCGAGGGGACACTACTAATGAAAAACTGTTTTTT.

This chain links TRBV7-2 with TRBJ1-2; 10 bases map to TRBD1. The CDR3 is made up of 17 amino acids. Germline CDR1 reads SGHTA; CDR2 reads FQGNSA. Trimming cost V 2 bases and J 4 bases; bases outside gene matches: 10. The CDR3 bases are TGTGCCAGCAGCTTACAAGGACAGGGGGTGCAGGTCTATGGCTACACCTTC. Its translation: CASSLQGQGVQVYGYTF.

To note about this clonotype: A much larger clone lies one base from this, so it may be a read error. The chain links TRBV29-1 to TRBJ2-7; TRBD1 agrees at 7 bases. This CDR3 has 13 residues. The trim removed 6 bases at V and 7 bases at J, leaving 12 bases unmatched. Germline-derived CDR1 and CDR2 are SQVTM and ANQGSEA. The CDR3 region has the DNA TGCAGCGTGACAGGGTTGGGATACAATGAGCAGTACTTC. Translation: CSVTGLGYNEQYF.

CDR3 in amino acids: CASSPAGNTGELFF. As DNA, the CDR3 is TGCGCCAGCAGCCCTGCGGGGAATACCGGGGAGCTGTTTTTT. This rearrangement joins TRBV5-1 to TRBJ2-2; D is perhaps TRBD2 (6 bases). V was cut by 4 bases and J by 5 bases, with 12 bases left in between. The CDR3 extends over 14 amino acids. The germline V gene has CDR1 SGHRS and CDR2 YFSETQ.

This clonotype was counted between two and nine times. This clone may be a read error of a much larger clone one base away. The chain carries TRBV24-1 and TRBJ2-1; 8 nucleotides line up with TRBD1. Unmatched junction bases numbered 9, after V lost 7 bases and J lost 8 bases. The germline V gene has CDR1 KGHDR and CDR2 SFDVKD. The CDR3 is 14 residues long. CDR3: CATRDQGQGYEQFF. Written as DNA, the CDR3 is TGTGCCACCAGGGATCAAGGACAGGGCTATGAGCAGTTCTTC.

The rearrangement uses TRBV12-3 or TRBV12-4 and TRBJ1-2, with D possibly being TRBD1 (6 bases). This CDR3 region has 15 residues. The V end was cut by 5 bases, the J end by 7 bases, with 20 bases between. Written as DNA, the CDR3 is TGTGCCAGCAGTCTAAGGACGGGGGGCGGCTGTGGCTACACCTTC. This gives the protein CASSLRTGGGCGYTF.

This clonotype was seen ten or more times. The CDR3 DNA follows: TGTGCCAGCAGCTTGATGGGGGCGAACACTGAAGCTTTCTTT. Its protein is CASSLMGANTEAFF. This rearrangement joins TRBV7-2 to TRBJ1-1, with D possibly TRBD1 on 6 matching bases. Germline values: CDR1 SGHTA, CDR2 FQGNSA. V gave up 3 bases and J gave up 1 base, with 9 bases separating them. CDR3 size: 14 residues. The entire variable domain, with the rest obtained from reference TRBV7-2 and TRBJ1-1, is as follows: GAGVSQSPSNKVTEKGKDVELRCDPISGHTALYWYRQSLGQGLEFLIYFQGNSAPDKSGLPSDRFSAERTGGSVSTLTIQRTQQEDSAVYLCASSLMGANTEAFFGQGTRLTVV.

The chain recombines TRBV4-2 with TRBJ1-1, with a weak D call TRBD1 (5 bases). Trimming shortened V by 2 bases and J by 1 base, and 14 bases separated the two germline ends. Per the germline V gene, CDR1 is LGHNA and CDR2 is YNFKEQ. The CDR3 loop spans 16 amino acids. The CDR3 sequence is CASSQTIDSTNTEAFF. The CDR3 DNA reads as TGTGCCAGCAGCCAAACCATCGACAGCACGAACACTGAAGCTTTCTTT.

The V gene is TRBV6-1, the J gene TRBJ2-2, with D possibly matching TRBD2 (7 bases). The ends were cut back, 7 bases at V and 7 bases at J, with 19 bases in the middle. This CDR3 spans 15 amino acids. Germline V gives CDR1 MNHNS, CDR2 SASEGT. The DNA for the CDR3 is TGTGCCAGCACCGATGGGGGGGCAGGTGTCGGGGAGCTGTTTTTT. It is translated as CASTDGGAGVGELFF.

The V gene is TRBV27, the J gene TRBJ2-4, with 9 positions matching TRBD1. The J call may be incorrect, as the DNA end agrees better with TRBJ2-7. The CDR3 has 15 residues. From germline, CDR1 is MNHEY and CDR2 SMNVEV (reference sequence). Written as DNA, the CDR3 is TGTGCCAGCAGCCCGGGACAGGGAAGGTCCCACGAGCAGTACTTC. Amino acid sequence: CASSPGQGRSHEQYF.

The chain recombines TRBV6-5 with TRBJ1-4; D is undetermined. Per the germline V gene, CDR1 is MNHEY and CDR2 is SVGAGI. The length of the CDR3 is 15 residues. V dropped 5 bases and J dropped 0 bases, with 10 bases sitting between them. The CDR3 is CASSHVTSTNEKLFF. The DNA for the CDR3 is TGTGCCAGCAGTCACGTTACTTCAACTAATGAAAAACTGTTTTTT.

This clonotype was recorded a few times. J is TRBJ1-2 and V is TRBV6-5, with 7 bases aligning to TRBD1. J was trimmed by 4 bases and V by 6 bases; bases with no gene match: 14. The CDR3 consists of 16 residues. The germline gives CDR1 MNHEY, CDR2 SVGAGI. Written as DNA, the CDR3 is TGTGCCAGCAGATTCCAACACAGGGGCGTAGGCTATGGCTACACCTTC. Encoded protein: CASRFQHRGVGYGYTF.

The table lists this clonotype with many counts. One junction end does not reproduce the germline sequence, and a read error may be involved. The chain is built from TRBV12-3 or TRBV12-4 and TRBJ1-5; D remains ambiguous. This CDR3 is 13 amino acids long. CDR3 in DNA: TGTGCCAGCAATTTAGGAGTGAATCAGCCCCAGCATTTT. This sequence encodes CASNLGVNQPQHF.

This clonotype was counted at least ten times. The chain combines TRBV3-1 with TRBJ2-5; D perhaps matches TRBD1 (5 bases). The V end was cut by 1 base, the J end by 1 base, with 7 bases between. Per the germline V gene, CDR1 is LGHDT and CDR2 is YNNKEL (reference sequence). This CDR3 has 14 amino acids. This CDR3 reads CASSQAGSQETQYF. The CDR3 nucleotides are TGTGCCAGCAGCCAAGCAGGGTCCCAAGAGACCCAGTACTTC.

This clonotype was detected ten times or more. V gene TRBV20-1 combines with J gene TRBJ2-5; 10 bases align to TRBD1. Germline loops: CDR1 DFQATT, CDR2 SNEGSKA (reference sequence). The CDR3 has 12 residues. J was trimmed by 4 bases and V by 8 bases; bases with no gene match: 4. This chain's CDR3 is CSYGQGGETQYF. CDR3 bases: TGCAGTTACGGACAGGGGGGAGAGACCCAGTACTTC.

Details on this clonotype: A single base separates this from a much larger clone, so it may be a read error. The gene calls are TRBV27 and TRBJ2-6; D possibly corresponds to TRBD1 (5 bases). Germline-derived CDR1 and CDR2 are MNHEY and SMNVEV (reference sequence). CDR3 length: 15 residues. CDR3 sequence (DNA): TGTGCCAGCCGCACATTTATCTCTGGGGCCGACGTCCTGACTTTC. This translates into CASRTFISGADVLTF.

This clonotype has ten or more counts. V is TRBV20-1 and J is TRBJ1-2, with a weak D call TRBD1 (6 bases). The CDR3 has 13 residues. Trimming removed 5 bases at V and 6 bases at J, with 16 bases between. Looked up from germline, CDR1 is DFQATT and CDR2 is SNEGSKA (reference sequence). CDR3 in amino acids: CSAEPDRLHGYTF. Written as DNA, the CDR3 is TGCAGTGCTGAACCCGACAGGCTACATGGCTACACCTTC.

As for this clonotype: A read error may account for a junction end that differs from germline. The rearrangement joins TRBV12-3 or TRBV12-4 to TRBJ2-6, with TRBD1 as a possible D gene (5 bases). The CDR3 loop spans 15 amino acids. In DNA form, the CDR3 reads TGTGCCAGCAGTTTTGGGAACTCTGGGGCCAACGTCCTGGCTTTC. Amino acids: CASSFGNSGANVLAF.

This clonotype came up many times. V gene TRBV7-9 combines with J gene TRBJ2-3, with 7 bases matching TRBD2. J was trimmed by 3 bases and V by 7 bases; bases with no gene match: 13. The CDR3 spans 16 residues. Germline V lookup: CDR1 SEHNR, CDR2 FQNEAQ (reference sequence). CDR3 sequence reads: CASTPRAGVGTDTQYF. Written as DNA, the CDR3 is TGTGCCAGCACCCCGCGGGCGGGGGTTGGTACAGATACGCAGTATTTT. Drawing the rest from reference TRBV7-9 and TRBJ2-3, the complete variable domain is DTGVSQNPRHKITKRGQNVTFRCDPISEHNRLYWYRQTLGQGPEFLTYFQNEAQLEKSRLLSDRFSAERPKGSFSTLEIQRTEQGDSAMYLCASTPRAGVGTDTQYFGPGTRLTVL.

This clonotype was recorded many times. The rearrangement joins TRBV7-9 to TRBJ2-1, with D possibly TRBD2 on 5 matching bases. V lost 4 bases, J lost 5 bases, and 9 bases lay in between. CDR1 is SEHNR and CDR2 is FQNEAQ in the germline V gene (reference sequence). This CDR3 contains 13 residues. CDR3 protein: CASSYGIHNEQFF. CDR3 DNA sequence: TGTGCCAGCAGCTACGGGATCCACAATGAGCAGTTCTTC.

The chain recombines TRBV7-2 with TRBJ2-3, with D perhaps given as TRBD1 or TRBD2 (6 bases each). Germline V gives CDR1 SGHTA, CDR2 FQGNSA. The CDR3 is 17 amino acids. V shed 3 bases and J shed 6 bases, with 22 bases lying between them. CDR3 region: CASSLGSGGGGPDTQYF. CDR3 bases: TGTGCCAGCAGCTTGGGTAGCGGAGGGGGTGGACCCGATACGCAGTATTTT.

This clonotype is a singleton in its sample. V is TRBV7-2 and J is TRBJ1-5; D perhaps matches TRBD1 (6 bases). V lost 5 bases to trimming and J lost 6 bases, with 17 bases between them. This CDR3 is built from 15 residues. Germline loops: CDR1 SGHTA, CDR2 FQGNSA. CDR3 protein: CASSPSVTGAQPQHF. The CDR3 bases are TGTGCCAGCAGCCCGAGCGTGACAGGTGCTCAGCCCCAGCATTTT.

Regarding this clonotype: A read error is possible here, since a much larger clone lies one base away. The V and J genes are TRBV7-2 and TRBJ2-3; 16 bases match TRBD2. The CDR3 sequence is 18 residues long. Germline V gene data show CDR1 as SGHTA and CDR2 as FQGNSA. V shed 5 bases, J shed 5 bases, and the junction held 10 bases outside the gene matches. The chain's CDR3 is CASSHGTSGGAFVDTQYF. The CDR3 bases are TGTGCCAGCAGCCATGGGACTAGCGGGGGGGCGTTCGTAGATACGCAGTATTTT. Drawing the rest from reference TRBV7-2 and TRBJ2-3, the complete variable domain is GAGVSQSPSNKVTEKGKDVELRCDPISGHTALYWYRQSLGQGLEFLIYFQGNSAPDKSGLPSDRFSAERTGGSVSTLTIQRTQQEDSAVYLCASSHGTSGGAFVDTQYFGPGTRLTVL.

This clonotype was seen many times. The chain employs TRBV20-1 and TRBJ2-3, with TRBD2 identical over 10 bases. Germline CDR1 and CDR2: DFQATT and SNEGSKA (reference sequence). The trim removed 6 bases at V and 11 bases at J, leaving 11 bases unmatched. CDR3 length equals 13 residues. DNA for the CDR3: TGCAGTGCCCCAGTGAGCGGGGGGGAGGGGCAGTATTTT. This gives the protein CSAPVSGGEGQYF.

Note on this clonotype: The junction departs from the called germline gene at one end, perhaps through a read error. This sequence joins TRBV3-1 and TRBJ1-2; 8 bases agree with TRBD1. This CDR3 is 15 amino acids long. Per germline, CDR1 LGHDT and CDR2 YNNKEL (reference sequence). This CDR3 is CASSQEDRANYGYTF. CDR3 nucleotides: TGTGCCAGCAGCCAAGAGGACAGGGCCAACTACGGCTACACCTTC.

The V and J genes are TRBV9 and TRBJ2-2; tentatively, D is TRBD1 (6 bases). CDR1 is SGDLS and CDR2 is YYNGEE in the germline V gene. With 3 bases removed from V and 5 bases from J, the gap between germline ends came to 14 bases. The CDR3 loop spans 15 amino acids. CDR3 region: CASSGSRGRTGELFF. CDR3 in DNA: TGTGCCAGCAGCGGGAGCAGGGGACGGACCGGGGAGCTGTTTTTT.